This is a list of T cell receptor beta chains from one sample in a study of beta chain features in type 1 diabetes. Profiled with immunoSEQ multiplex PCR; TCRdb holds only in-frame clones, not every one. The sample records 500,000 to 850,000 clones, around an eighth being singletons. The sample comprised naive CD4+ T cells from blood. These receptors all stem from a man younger than 35 with type 1 diabetes. Each CDR3 is given without its conserved first and last residue.

>TRBV9|TRBJ2-5
ASSVQGETQY
>TRBV20-1|TRBJ1-1
SARGPIEAF
>TRBV9|TRBJ1-2
ASRDPGDYGYT
>TRBV7-2|TRBJ1-4
ASSYQTNEKLF
>TRBV7-2|TRBJ1-1
ASSLTGPTEAF
>TRBV28|TRBJ1-2
ASSLRTPPSST
>TRBV6-6|TRBJ2-7
ASSYGGASSYEQY
>TRBV30|TRBJ1-1
AWSVQGASEAF
>TRBV7-3|TRBJ2-6
ASSLGSGANVLT
>TRBV6-6|TRBJ2-1
ASSYTDLNYNEQF
>TRBV27|TRBJ2-1
ASSQRLAGDEQF
>TRBV2|TRBJ1-6
ASSYRDSNSPLH
>TRBV7-2|TRBJ1-4
ASSSGTFNEKLF
>TRBV19|TRBJ2-2
ASSIGGELF
>TRBV7-2|TRBJ1-3
ASSLASGSSGNTIY
>TRBV30|TRBJ2-1
AWSVQFYNEQF
>TRBV5-4|TRBJ2-1
ASSGGPGQGNEQF
>TRBV2|TRBJ2-5
ASSAGKLQETQY
>TRBV27|TRBJ2-1
ASSLTPLRDEQF
>TRBV9|TRBJ2-6
ASSLGQGASGANVLT
>TRBV29-1|TRBJ2-7
SVNPEGSSYEQY
>TRBV28|TRBJ2-1
ASSLSLYQEQF
>TRBV5-1|TRBJ1-1
ASSLAYTGRTEAF
>TRBV10-3|TRBJ2-1
AISVSGTDDNEQF
>TRBV29-1|TRBJ1-2
SVPGQRYT
>TRBV5-1|TRBJ2-7
ASSPAGQGPYEQY
>TRBV6-5|TRBJ2-7
ASSYSGTGIYEQY
>TRBV4-3|TRBJ2-4
ASSQVKGVVFIQY
>TRBV7-9|TRBJ2-1
ASSFVAPAHEQF
>TRBV28|TRBJ2-1
ASSSTVIEQF
>TRBV6-1|TRBJ2-3
ASTVRGGTDTQY
>TRBV29-1|TRBJ1-1
SVAPLRVTEAF
>TRBV7-9|TRBJ2-5
ASSVYGQETQY
>TRBV19|TRBJ1-1
ASSMGRMNTEAF
>TRBV5-6|TRBJ2-5
ASSLGALGVETQY
>TRBV5-1|TRBJ1-1
ASSFGGRPSMNTEAF
>TRBV28|TRBJ1-1
ASSLGTGGGSEAF